The clone carrying this T cell receptor beta chain was recorded a few times. Antigen unknown. The data were taken from a study of CD8 T cells in ankylosing spondylitis. From the 5' RACE reads, TCRdb called clonotypes with MiXCR, one entry per CDR3 protein. The repertoire holds fewer than 400,000 distinct CDR3 sequences, with approximately 20% as singletons. The CDR3 spans 16 residues. Germline CDR1 and CDR2: MNHEY and SVGAGI. The V end lost 3 bases, the J end lost 0 bases, and 9 bases lay between the germline ends. General observations from the study: Seemingly distinctive of ankylosing spondylitis blood was a TCR beta motif formed by eight highly homologous variants.

The receptor was isolated from a male donor with ankylosing spondylitis. This chain links TRBV6-5 with TRBJ2-6; D gene ambiguous. The sample taken for sequencing was blood, either unsorted or a sorted T cell fraction (not recorded which). For the CDR3, the DNA is TGTGCCAGCAGTTATGGACGGAACTCTGGGGCCAACGTCCTGACTTTC. Translating gives CASSYGRNSGANVLTF.